The present T cell receptor (beta chain) was sequenced within a study of T cells after yellow fever vaccination. Study context: In the case of low-cell-number fractions, SMART-Seq v4 Ultra Low Input was used for preparation. Overall study results and limits: There was a small share of clonotypes that showed up in both the CD4 and CD8 compartments. Most clones from primary vaccination resurfaced after the booster (approximately 97% CD4, 70% to 90% CD8).

In its sample, this clonotype was seen a few times. Its cognate antigen is unknown. Synthesis of TCR cDNA relied on 5'RACE template switching, which attached a universal primer site and UMIs. MiXCR was run by TCRdb on the 5' RACE reads, yielding one entry per CDR3 protein. Of approximately 260,000 distinct CDR3 sequences listed, roughly 13% are singletons. The CDR3 covers 13 residues. Trimming shortened V by 2 bases and J by 6 bases, and 11 bases separated the two germline ends. Per the germline V gene, CDR1 is SGHAT and CDR2 is FQNNGV. This specimen was CD4+ T cells sorted from PBMCs, taken 45 days after the yellow fever booster vaccination. This TCR was sampled from a man younger than 40 who received the YFV17D yellow fever vaccine. The rearrangement links TRBV11-2 to TRBJ2-7; D call uncertain. The CDR3, as DNA: TGTGCCAGCAGCTTAACGACGCCGGCCGAGCAGTACTTC. Amino acids: CASSLTTPAEQYF.